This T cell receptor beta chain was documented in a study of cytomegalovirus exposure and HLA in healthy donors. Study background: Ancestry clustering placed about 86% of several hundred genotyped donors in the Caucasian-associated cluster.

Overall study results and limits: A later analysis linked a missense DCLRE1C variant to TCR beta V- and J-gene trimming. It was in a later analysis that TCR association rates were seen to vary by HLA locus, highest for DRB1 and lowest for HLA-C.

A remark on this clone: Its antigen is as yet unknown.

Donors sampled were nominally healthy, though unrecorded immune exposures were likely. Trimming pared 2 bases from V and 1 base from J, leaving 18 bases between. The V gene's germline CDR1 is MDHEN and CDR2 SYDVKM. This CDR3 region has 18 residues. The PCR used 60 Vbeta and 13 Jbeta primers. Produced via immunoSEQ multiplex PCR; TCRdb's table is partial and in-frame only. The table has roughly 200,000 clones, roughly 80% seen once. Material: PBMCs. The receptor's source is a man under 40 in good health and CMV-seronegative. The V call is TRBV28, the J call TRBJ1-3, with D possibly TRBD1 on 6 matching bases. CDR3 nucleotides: TGTGCCAGCAGTTTAGGAGGACACTGGGGACATTCTGGAAACACCATATATTTT. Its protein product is CASSLGGHWGHSGNTIYF.